The sequence of this T cell receptor beta chain was determined in a study of blood T cell repertoires in COVID-19. Looking at the study overall: T cells, B-cell-depleted T cells, or PBMCs supplied cDNA or gDNA.

The study recruited people aged roughly 18 to 100 years across some 23 US areas. Participants reported their clinical history, and cohort assignment relied on those reports. Exposed participants came across a COVID-19 case within 2 weeks before study entry. TCRdb keeps only in-frame clones here, not all; method: immunoSEQ multiplex PCR. This sample has hundreds of thousands of clones; 75% to 90% occur once, and the top ten carry about 4.6%. Input material: PBMCs or T cells enriched from blood (not recorded which). The TCR sequence derives from a woman aged 30 to 39 who had been exposed to COVID-19.

The DNA for the CDR3 is TGTGCCACCAGCAGGGACAGGGGGGCTGGAAACACCATATATTTT. This gives the protein CATSRDRGAGNTIYF. The chain employs TRBV15 and TRBJ1-3; 10 bases agree with TRBD1. CDR1 and CDR2 (germline): LNHNV, YYDKDF (reference sequence). The J segment lost 2 bases and the V segment lost 3 bases, leaving 1 base of the junction unmatched. CDR3 length: 15 amino acids.